The source of this TCR beta chain is a study of blood T cells in healthy people across ages. General study results and limits: Naive and antigen-experienced cells could not be conclusively compared, given unsorted PBMCs.

PCR was performed a second time for 7 to 11 cycles using a sample-barcoded 5' primer and a J-beta primer mix. Each cDNA molecule was tagged by a template-switch adaptor with 12 random nucleotides. TCRdb re-analysed the 5' RACE reads in MiXCR, keeping a single row per CDR3 protein. This sample has hundreds of thousands of distinct CDR3 sequences, with 32% found just once. CDR3 length equals 15 residues. CDR1 and CDR2 (germline): MDHEN, SYDVKM. Regarding this clonotype: Antigen specificity is unknown. This may stem from a read error, because a much larger clone lies one nucleotide away.

Sequenced input: blood. The TCR originated in a woman of 80 years or more in good health. The V call is TRBV28, the J call TRBJ1-5; D ambiguous. CDR3 sequence: CASSTQVGGNQPRHF. The CDR3 DNA follows: TGTGCCAGCAGTACCCAAGTGGGCGGCAATCAGCCCCGGCATTTT. Together with reference TRBV28 and TRBJ1-5, the CDR3 gives the full variable domain: DVKVTQSSRYLVKRTGEKVFLECVQDMDHENMFWYRQDPGLGLRLIYFSYDVKMKEKGDIPEGYSVSREKKERFSLILESASTNQTSMYLCASSTQVGGNQPRHFGDGTRLSIL.